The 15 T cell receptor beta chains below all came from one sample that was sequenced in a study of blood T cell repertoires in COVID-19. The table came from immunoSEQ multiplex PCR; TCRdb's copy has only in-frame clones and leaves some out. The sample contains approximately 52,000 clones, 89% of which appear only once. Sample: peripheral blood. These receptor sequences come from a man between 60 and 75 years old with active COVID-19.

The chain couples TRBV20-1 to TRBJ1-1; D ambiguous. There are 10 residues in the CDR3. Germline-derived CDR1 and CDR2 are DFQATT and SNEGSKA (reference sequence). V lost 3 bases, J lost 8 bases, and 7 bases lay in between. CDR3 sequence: CSASTEEAFF. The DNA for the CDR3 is TGCAGTGCTAGCACTGAAGAAGCTTTCTTT.

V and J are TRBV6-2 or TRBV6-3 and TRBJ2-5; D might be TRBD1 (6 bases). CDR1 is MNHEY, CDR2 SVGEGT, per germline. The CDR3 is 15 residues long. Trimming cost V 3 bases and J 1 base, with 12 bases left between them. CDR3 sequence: CASSYLGTRQETQYF. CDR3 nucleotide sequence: TGTGCCAGCAGTTATCTGGGGACACGCCAAGAGACCCAGTACTTC.

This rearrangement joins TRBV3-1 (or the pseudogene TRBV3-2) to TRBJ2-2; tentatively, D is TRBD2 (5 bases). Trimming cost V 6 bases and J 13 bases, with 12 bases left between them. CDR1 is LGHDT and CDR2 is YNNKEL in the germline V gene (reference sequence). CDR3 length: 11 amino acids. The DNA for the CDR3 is TGTGCCAGCAGTCAATCCCGGGGGCTGTTTTTT. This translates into CASSQSRGLFF.

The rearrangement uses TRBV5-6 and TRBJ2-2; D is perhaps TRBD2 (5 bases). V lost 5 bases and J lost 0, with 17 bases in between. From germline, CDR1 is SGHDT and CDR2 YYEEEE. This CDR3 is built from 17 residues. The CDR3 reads CASRSSGLAPNTGELFF. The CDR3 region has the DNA TGTGCCAGCAGGTCCTCTGGCTTAGCGCCGAACACCGGGGAGCTGTTTTTT.

CDR3 region: CASSSQGTNSYEQYF. Here the CDR3 DNA reads TGTGCCAGCAGCAGCCAGGGGACCAATTCCTACGAGCAGTACTTC. The chain uses TRBV5-5 and TRBJ2-7; D perhaps matches TRBD1 (6 bases). Per germline, CDR1 SGHKS and CDR2 YYEKEE (reference sequence). This CDR3 is built from 15 residues. Trimming cost V 4 bases and J 1 base, with 15 bases left between them.

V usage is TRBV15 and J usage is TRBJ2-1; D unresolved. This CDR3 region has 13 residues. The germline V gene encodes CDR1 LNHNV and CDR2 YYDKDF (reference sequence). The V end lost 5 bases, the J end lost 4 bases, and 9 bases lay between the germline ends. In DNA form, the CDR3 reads TGTGCCACCAGCGGCCTAGGTTACAATGAGCAGTTCTTC. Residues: CATSGLGYNEQFF.

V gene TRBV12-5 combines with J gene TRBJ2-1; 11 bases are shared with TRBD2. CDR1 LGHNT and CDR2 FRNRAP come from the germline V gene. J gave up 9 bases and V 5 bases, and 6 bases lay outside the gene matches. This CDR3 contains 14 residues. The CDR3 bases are TGTGCTAGTGGTCTAGCGGGAGGTGGTGGTGAGCAGTTCTTC. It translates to CASGLAGGGGEQFF.

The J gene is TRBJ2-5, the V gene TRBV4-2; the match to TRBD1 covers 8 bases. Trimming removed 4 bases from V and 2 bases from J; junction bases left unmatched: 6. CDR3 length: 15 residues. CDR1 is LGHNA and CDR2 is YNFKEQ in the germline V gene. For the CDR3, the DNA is TGTGCCAGCAGCCGGATAGGACAGGGACAAGAGACCCAGTACTTC. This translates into CASSRIGQGQETQYF.

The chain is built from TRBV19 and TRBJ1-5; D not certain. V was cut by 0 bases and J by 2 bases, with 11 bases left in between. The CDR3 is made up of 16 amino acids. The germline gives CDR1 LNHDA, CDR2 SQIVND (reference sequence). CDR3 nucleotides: TGTGCCAGTAGTATAGACCGGGGAAGGGGCAATCAGCCCCAGCATTTT. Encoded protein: CASSIDRGRGNQPQHF.

This chain's CDR3 is CASSLMAGGQMNTEAFF. The CDR3 region has the DNA TGTGCCAGCTCTCTAATGGCGGGGGGGCAAATGAACACTGAAGCTTTCTTT. The chain is built from TRBV18 and TRBJ1-1; perhaps TRBD1 as D (6 bases). Trimming took 6 bases from V and 0 from J, leaving 20 bases between them. Germline V gene data show CDR1 as KGHSH and CDR2 as LQKENI. The CDR3 loop spans 17 amino acids.

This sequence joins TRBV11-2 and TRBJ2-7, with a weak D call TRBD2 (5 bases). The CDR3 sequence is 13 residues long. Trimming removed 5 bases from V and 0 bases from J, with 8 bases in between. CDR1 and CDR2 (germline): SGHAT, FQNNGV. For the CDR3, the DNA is TGTGCCAGCAGCAAACGGGGCTCCTACGAGCAGTACTTC. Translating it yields CASSKRGSYEQYF.

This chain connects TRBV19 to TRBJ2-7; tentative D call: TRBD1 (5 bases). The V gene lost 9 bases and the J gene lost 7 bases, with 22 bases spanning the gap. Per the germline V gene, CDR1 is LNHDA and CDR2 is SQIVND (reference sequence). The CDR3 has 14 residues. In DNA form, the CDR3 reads TGTGCCAGCTCCCCGCAGGGTGGAGTTGGGGAGCAGTACTTC. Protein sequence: CASSPQGGVGEQYF. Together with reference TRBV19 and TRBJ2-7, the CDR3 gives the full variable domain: DGGITQSPKYLFRKEGQNVTLSCEQNLNHDAMYWYRQDPGQGLRLIYYSQIVNDFQKGDIAEGYSVSREKKESFPLTVTSAQKNPTAFYLCASSPQGGVGEQYFGPGTRLTVT.

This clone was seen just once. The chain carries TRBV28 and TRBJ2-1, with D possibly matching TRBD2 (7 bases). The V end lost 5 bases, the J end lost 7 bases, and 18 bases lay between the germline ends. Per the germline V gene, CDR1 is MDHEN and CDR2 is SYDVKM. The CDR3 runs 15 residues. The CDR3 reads CASSDSRKGGNEQFF. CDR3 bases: TGTGCCAGCAGTGATAGCCGGAAGGGGGGGAATGAGCAGTTCTTC.

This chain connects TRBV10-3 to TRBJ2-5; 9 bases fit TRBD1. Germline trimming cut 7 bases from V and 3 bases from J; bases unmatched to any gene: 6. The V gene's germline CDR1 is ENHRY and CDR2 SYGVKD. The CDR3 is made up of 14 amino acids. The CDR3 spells CAITQTGGEETQYF. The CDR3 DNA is TGTGCCATCACCCAGACAGGGGGGGAAGAGACCCAGTACTTC.

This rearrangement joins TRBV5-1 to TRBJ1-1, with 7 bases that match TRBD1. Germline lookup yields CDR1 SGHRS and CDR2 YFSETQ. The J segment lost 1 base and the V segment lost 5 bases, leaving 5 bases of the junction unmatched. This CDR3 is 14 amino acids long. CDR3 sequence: CASRTGQSNTEAFF. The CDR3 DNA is TGCGCCAGCAGAACGGGACAGTCGAACACTGAAGCTTTCTTT. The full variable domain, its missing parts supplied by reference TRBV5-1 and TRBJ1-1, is KAGVTQTPRYLIKTRGQQVTLSCSPISGHRSVSWYQQTPGQGLQFLFEYFSETQRNKGNFPGRFSGRQFSNSRSEMNVSTLELGDSALYLCASRTGQSNTEAFFGQGTRLTVV.